Presented here are 29 T cell receptor beta chains from one specimen sequenced in a study of glioma-infiltrating T cells. Amplification of TCR alpha and beta CDR3 regions from RNA used iRepertoire nested multiplex PCR. TCRdb used MiXCR to reprocess the multiplex PCR reads, holding one entry per CDR3 protein. Of some 120,000 distinct CDR3 sequences in the sample, more than 20% were seen once. Material for sequencing was glioma tissue, nonneoplastic brain tissue, or PBMCs (not recorded which). The origin of the receptors is a human donor with low-grade glioma or glioblastoma, undergoing nonglioma brain surgery, or in good health (not recorded which).

This clonotype showed up many times. Here the CDR3 reads CASSYPWGEQYF. Written as DNA, the CDR3 is TGTGCCAGCAGTTACCCGTGGGGCGAGCAGTACTTC. V is TRBV6-6 and J is TRBJ2-7; D call uncertain. The germline V and J ends were trimmed by 2 bases and 6 bases, with 8 bases remaining between them. The CDR3 sequence is 12 residues long. Per germline, CDR1 MNHNY and CDR2 SVGAGI (reference sequence).

This clonotype showed up many times. This chain uses TRBV29-1 with TRBJ1-2; D unresolved. This CDR3 contains 9 residues. V was clipped by 6 bases and J by 7 bases, with 6 bases between them. The germline CDR1 and CDR2 sequences are SQVTM and ANQGSEA. The CDR3 region has the DNA TGCAGCGTGAGCCCTGGCTACACCTTC. It translates to CSVSPGYTF.

This clonotype showed up many times. This sequence joins TRBV2 and TRBJ2-7; D is tentatively TRBD1 or TRBD2 (5 bases each). V was shortened by 6 bases and J by 3 bases, with 12 bases between the two germline ends. The germline CDR1 and CDR2 sequences are SNHLY and FYNNEI. The CDR3 sequence is 13 residues long. The DNA for the CDR3 is TGTGCCAGCAGGGGACGGTTCATCTACGAGCAGTACTTC. Amino acid sequence: CASRGRFIYEQYF.

This clonotype was recorded at least ten times. The V gene is TRBV28, the J gene TRBJ1-2, with 8 nucleotides matching TRBD1. The junction had 4 bases not matched to a gene; V was cut back by 5 bases and J by 11 bases. In germline, CDR1 is MDHEN, CDR2 SYDVKM. This CDR3 comprises 11 residues. DNA for the CDR3: TGTGCCAGCAGTGATACAGGGGGATACACCTTC. This codes for CASSDTGGYTF.

V usage is TRBV6-1 and J usage is TRBJ2-1; the D call may be TRBD1 or TRBD2 (5 bases each). Trimming removed 6 bases from V and 14 bases from J, with 23 bases in between. CDR3 length: 14 residues. Germline assignment: CDR1 MNHNS and CDR2 SASEGT. The CDR3 loop reads CASSLSGTSNGEFF. The CDR3 DNA reads TGTGCCAGCAGCCTGTCGGGGACGAGCAATGGGGAGTTCTTC.

The count of this clonotype is one. The chain couples TRBV11-2 to TRBJ2-2; 9 bases align to TRBD2. Trimming cost V 1 base and J 2 bases; bases outside gene matches: 8. The CDR3 is made up of 18 amino acids. The germline V gene encodes CDR1 SGHAT and CDR2 FQNNGV. This CDR3 reads CASSLVFQREANTGELFF. CDR3 in DNA: TGTGCCAGCAGCTTAGTCTTCCAGCGGGAGGCCAACACCGGGGAGCTGTTTTTT.

In its sample, this clonotype was seen many times. This rearrangement joins TRBV19 to TRBJ2-1; no clear D gene. Trimming left V 7 bases short and J 0 bases short, with 16 bases between. Germline CDR1 is LNHDA and CDR2 is SQIVND (reference sequence). The CDR3 length is 16 residues. The CDR3 nucleotides are TGTGCCAGTACCGATAATCCGCACAGCTCCTACAATGAGCAGTTCTTC. As protein: CASTDNPHSSYNEQFF.

Many counts were recorded for this clonotype. The chain is built from TRBV6-1 and TRBJ1-3; 10 bases are shared with TRBD1. Germline V gene sequence: CDR1 MNHNS, CDR2 SASEGT. The CDR3 extends over 16 amino acids. Trimming removed 3 bases from V and 4 bases from J; junction bases left unmatched: 6. CDR3: CASSESGTGAGNTIYF. For the CDR3, the DNA is TGTGCCAGCAGTGAGTCCGGGACAGGGGCAGGAAACACCATATATTTT.

This clonotype was counted at least ten times. The CDR3 bases are TGTGCCAGCAGTTTAATGGAGTGGGGTAGCGGAAACACAGATACGCAGTATTTT. Protein sequence: CASSLMEWGSGNTDTQYF. The chain is built from TRBV28 and TRBJ2-3; a weak D match, TRBD2 (6 bases). The CDR3 covers 18 residues. Germline CDR1 and CDR2: MDHEN and SYDVKM. Between the trimmed V and J ends, which lost 2 bases and 2 bases, there was a span of 20 bases.

The sample holds many counts of this clonotype. The V gene is TRBV12-3 or TRBV12-4, the J gene TRBJ2-7, with D maybe TRBD1 (5 bases). V lost 3 bases and J lost 1, with 7 bases in between. This CDR3 contains 13 residues. CDR3 sequence: CASSFDRSYEQYF. The CDR3 DNA sequence: TGTGCCAGCAGTTTTGACAGATCCTACGAGCAGTACTTC.

This clonotype was detected only once. The V call is TRBV7-3, the J call TRBJ2-6; either TRBD1 or TRBD2 may fit D (6 bases each). Germline V gives CDR1 SGHTA, CDR2 FQGTGA. V was clipped by 0 bases and J by 2 bases, with 20 bases between them. The length of the CDR3 is 20 residues. The CDR3 loop is CASSLTSRGGSPPGANVLTF. The CDR3 region has the DNA TGTGCCAGCAGCTTAACGTCGAGAGGGGGGTCTCCCCCTGGGGCCAACGTCCTGACTTTC.

As to this clonotype: A read error may explain this, as a much larger clone is one base away. V usage is TRBV2 and J usage is TRBJ2-1; the D is unclear. The CDR3 contains 12 residues. Germline V lookup: CDR1 SNHLY, CDR2 FYNNEI. CDR3 nucleotides: TGTGCCAACAGTGAACTTACCAATGAGCAGTTCTTC. As protein: CANSELTNEQFF.

Note on this clonotype: This may be a read error: a much more frequent sequence differs by one nucleotide. This chain's CDR3 is CASIQEDYNNEQFF. The CDR3 DNA sequence: TGTGCCAGCATCCAAGAGGACTATAACAATGAGCAGTTCTTC. The chain employs TRBV4-2 and TRBJ2-1; D may be TRBD2 (6 bases). The CDR3 length is 14 residues. CDR1 and CDR2 from the germline V gene are LGHNA and YNFKEQ.

Remarks on this clonotype: A read error may be the cause here, since a much bigger clone is one base away. V usage is TRBV6-5 and J usage is TRBJ2-2; 7 bases line up with TRBD1. J lost 5 bases, V lost 2 bases, and 8 bases had no gene match. This CDR3 region has 16 residues. The germline V gene has CDR1 MNHEY and CDR2 SVGAGI. The CDR3 is CASSYGVRGYTGELFF. In nucleotides, the CDR3 is TGTGCCAGCAGTTACGGTGTCAGGGGGTATACCGGGGAGCTGTTTTTT.

This chain links TRBV29-1 with TRBJ2-6, with D hard to call. V lost 6 bases and J lost 1, with 7 bases in between. Germline V gives CDR1 SQVTM, CDR2 ANQGSEA. The CDR3 is 13 amino acids. CDR3 in DNA: TGCAGCGTGACATGGTCTGGGGCCAACGTCCTGACTTTC. Translating it yields CSVTWSGANVLTF.

V and J are TRBV3-1 and TRBJ2-1; no clear D gene. This CDR3 has 17 amino acids. The ends were cut back, 1 base at V and 4 bases at J, with 17 bases in the middle. The V gene's germline CDR1 is LGHDT and CDR2 YNNKEL (reference sequence). DNA of the CDR3: TGTGCCAGCAGCCAAGTGGTAAGCGACCGACCTTACAATGAGCAGTTCTTC. Translation gives CASSQVVSDRPYNEQFF.

This clonotype has at least ten counts. The chain carries TRBV6-2 or TRBV6-3 and TRBJ2-7; 9 bases match TRBD1. CDR3 size: 15 residues. Germline V gene lookup returns CDR1 MNHEY and CDR2 SVGEGT. Unmatched junction bases numbered 9, after V lost 6 bases and J lost 3 bases. The CDR3 reads CASRPGQGQGYEQYF. Here the CDR3 DNA reads TGTGCCAGCAGACCGGGACAGGGCCAGGGCTACGAGCAGTACTTC.

This clonotype was seen repeatedly, ten times or more. V and J are TRBV7-2 and TRBJ2-5; D is unresolved. CDR1 is SGHTA, CDR2 FQGNSA, per germline. The CDR3 runs to 13 residues. V was shortened by 2 bases and J by 2 bases, with 6 bases between the two germline ends. CDR3 coding DNA: TGTGCCAGCAGCTTAATGATACAAGAGACCCAGTACTTC. This sequence encodes CASSLMIQETQYF. Full variable domain (outside the CDR3, taken from reference TRBV7-2 and TRBJ2-5): GAGVSQSPSNKVTEKGKDVELRCDPISGHTALYWYRQSLGQGLEFLIYFQGNSAPDKSGLPSDRFSAERTGGSVSTLTIQRTQQEDSAVYLCASSLMIQETQYFGPGTRLLVL.

This clonotype was detected many times. One base away lies a much larger clone, so this may be a sequencing read error. The chain employs TRBV28 and TRBJ1-1; no clear D. The length of the CDR3 is 12 residues. Trimming pared 7 bases from V and 4 bases from J, leaving 10 bases between. Germline CDR1 reads MDHEN; CDR2 reads SYDVKM. The CDR3 bases are TGTGCCAGCATTCGTGGATTCACTGAAGCTTTCTTT. Translation: CASIRGFTEAFF.

This clonotype was seen repeatedly, ten times or more. V and J are TRBV28 and TRBJ1-2; D is undetermined. CDR3 length: 14 residues. V was shortened by 5 bases and J by 8 bases, with 18 bases between the two germline ends. Germline CDR1 MDHEN, CDR2 SYDVKM. CDR3 DNA: TGTGCCAGCAGTCTTGACACGGGCCTAGGAGGCTACACCTTC. Translated, it gives CASSLDTGLGGYTF.

This clonotype has just a few counts. The rearrangement uses TRBV2 and TRBJ2-7, with TRBD2 matching 11 bases. Germline V lookup: CDR1 SNHLY, CDR2 FYNNEI. With 6 bases clipped from V and 3 bases from J, the junction kept 4 bases outside the gene matches. This CDR3 comprises 14 residues. In DNA, the CDR3 is TGTGCCAGCAGCTTCGGGACTAGCGGCTACGAGCAGTACTTC. This codes for CASSFGTSGYEQYF.

V gene TRBV29-1 combines with J gene TRBJ2-3, with 9 bases fitting TRBD2. Trimming at V came to 6 bases and at J to 1 base, leaving 14 bases not matched to a gene. The germline V gene encodes CDR1 SQVTM and CDR2 ANQGSEA. The CDR3 runs 17 residues. For the CDR3, the DNA is TGCAGCGTGACCGGAATAGCGGGAGCCCCGGGCACAGATACGCAGTATTTT. Encoded protein: CSVTGIAGAPGTDTQYF.

On this clonotype itself: One junction end does not reproduce the germline sequence, and a read error may be involved. This chain joins TRBV19 and TRBJ2-7; D may be TRBD2 (6 bases). Germline lookup yields CDR1 LNHDA and CDR2 SQIVND (reference sequence). The length of the CDR3 is 12 residues. The CDR3, as DNA: TGTGCCAGCAGGGACTCCCGCTACGAGCGGTACTTC. This sequence encodes CASRDSRYERYF.

Points on this clonotype: This CDR3 is missing its conserved last phenylalanine or tryptophan, likely due to a read error. The V gene is TRBV6-1, the J gene TRBJ1-1, with 7 bases aligning to TRBD1. The CDR3 is made up of 13 amino acids. With 11 bases clipped from V and 3 bases from J, the junction kept 9 bases outside the gene matches. Germline V CDR1 and CDR2: MNHNS, SASEGT. The CDR3 region is CASIQGLDTEAFL. As DNA, the CDR3 is TGTGCCTCCATACAGGGGCTGGACACTGAAGCTTTCCTT.

The CDR3 sequence is CAWSAGQGFRGYTF. CDR3 bases: TGTGCCTGGAGTGCCGGACAGGGGTTTAGGGGCTACACCTTC. The genes are TRBV30 and TRBJ1-2; TRBD1 aligns across 9 bases. The V and J ends lost 1 base and 8 bases, in that order; junction bases with no gene match: 8. This CDR3 comprises 14 residues. CDR1 and CDR2 from the germline V gene are GTSNPN and SVGIG (reference sequence).

The table lists this clonotype with many counts. The chain joins TRBV4-1 to TRBJ1-1, with D perhaps TRBD1 (5 bases). The CDR3 is 13 amino acids. V was clipped by 1 base and J by 8 bases, with 11 bases between them. Per the germline V gene, CDR1 is MGHRA and CDR2 is YSYEKL. CDR3 amino acids: CASSQGEGLEAFF. For the CDR3, the DNA is TGCGCCAGCAGCCAAGGAGAGGGGCTGGAAGCTTTCTTT.

J is TRBJ1-1 and V is TRBV19, with TRBD1 as a possible D gene (5 bases). The V end was cut by 8 bases, the J end by 9 bases, with 37 bases between. The CDR3 runs to 19 residues. Germline CDR1 is LNHDA and CDR2 is SQIVND (reference sequence). CDR3 loop: CASSNPPGRARGSTSQAFF. CDR3 coding DNA: TGTGCCAGTTCAAACCCACCAGGGAGGGCGAGGGGTTCGACGAGCCAAGCTTTCTTT.

Comment on this clonotype: This sequence may be a read error, since a much larger clone differs from it by one base. The J gene is TRBJ2-1, the V gene TRBV29-1; TRBD2 might be the D (5 bases). The V and J ends lost 4 bases and 15 bases respectively, with 19 bases between them. The CDR3 runs to 12 residues. The germline V gene has CDR1 SQVTM and CDR2 ANQGSEA. The CDR3 DNA is TGCAGCGTTGGAGTGAGAGGGCCAATGCCGTTCTTC. Translation: CSVGVRGPMPFF.

The sample holds many counts of this clonotype. This chain links TRBV18 with TRBJ2-3; D perhaps matches TRBD1 (6 bases). Germline loops: CDR1 KGHSH, CDR2 LQKENI. This CDR3 is built from 17 residues. V lost 0 bases and J 2 bases, leaving 15 bases between the germline ends. CDR3 bases: TGTGCCAGCTCACCACCGAGTATAACAGGGCCCACAGATACGCAGTATTTT. Translating it yields CASSPPSITGPTDTQYF.